This passage covers 15 T cell receptor beta chains from one sample sequenced in a study of control samples from healthy donors and cancer patients. Here immunoSEQ multiplex PCR was the method, and the copy in TCRdb shows in-frame clones only, minus some. Among fewer than 200,000 clones listed, approximately 90% were seen once. The material sequenced was blood. These receptors were taken from a man younger than 40 in good health.

This chain links TRBV5-1 with TRBJ1-2; D possibly corresponds to TRBD1 (5 bases). V was shortened by 3 bases and J by 8 bases, with 14 bases between the two germline ends. Looked up from germline, CDR1 is SGHRS and CDR2 is YFSETQ. This CDR3 is 13 amino acids long. This chain's CDR3 is CASSWDRARGYTF. The CDR3 DNA reads TGCGCCAGCAGCTGGGACCGAGCGAGGGGCTACACCTTC.

The chain combines TRBV7-9 with TRBJ2-1; possible D gene TRBD2, 5 bases. CDR1 is SEHNR and CDR2 is FQNEAQ in the germline V gene (reference sequence). V was cut by 2 bases and J by 12 bases, with 11 bases left in between. The CDR3 consists of 12 residues. CDR3 loop: CASSLKGGRQFF. The CDR3 DNA follows: TGTGCCAGCAGCTTAAAGGGTGGGAGGCAGTTCTTC. Supplemented by reference TRBV7-9 and TRBJ2-1, the full variable domain reads DTGVSQNPRHKITKRGQNVTFRCDPISEHNRLYWYRQTLGQGPEFLTYFQNEAQLEKSRLLSDRFSAERPKGSFSTLEIQRTEQGDSAMYLCASSLKGGRQFFGPGTRLTVL.

V and J are TRBV18 and TRBJ2-2, with TRBD1 matching over 8 bases. The CDR3 covers 15 residues. Germline CDR1 and CDR2: KGHSH and LQKENI. J was trimmed by 2 bases and V by 6 bases; bases with no gene match: 5. The CDR3 coding sequence is TGTGCCAGCTCTTCCGGGACAGGCAACACCGGGGAGCTGTTTTTT. It codes for CASSSGTGNTGELFF.

The chain recombines TRBV4-1 with TRBJ1-2; a possible D gene is TRBD1 (6 bases). V lost 0 bases to trimming and J lost 2 bases, with 13 bases between them. CDR1 and CDR2 from the germline V gene are MGHRA and YSYEKL. This CDR3 is built from 16 residues. DNA for the CDR3: TGCGCCAGCAGCCAAGATGCCCCCACAGGGAACTATGGCTACACCTTC. As protein: CASSQDAPTGNYGYTF.

The chain links TRBV7-2 to TRBJ1-2; unclear D gene. CDR1 and CDR2 from the germline V gene are SGHTA and FQGNSA. This CDR3 comprises 15 residues. Deletions cut 0 bases from V and 2 bases from J, with 10 bases between. This CDR3 is CASSLATARNYGYTF. CDR3 bases: TGTGCCAGCAGCTTAGCCACAGCCCGGAACTATGGCTACACCTTC.

The chain has TRBV27 and TRBJ1-5; TRBD1 might be the D (6 bases). The CDR3 sequence is 16 residues long. V was trimmed by 8 bases and J by 6 bases, leaving 23 bases between them. The germline V gene encodes CDR1 MNHEY and CDR2 SMNVEV (reference sequence). CDR3 residues: CASGAGAGLGSQPQHF. The CDR3 coding sequence is TGTGCCAGCGGGGCGGGGGCGGGCCTCGGGAGTCAGCCCCAGCATTTT.

J is TRBJ1-2 and V is TRBV3-1 (or the pseudogene TRBV3-2); D call uncertain. Trimming stripped 1 base from V and 4 bases from J, with 7 bases between. Germline assignment: CDR1 LGHDT and CDR2 YNNKEL (reference sequence). The CDR3 length is 13 residues. The CDR3 bases are TGTGCCAGCAGCCAAGTGGATTCCTATGGCTACACCTTC. This sequence encodes CASSQVDSYGYTF.

The V and J genes are TRBV5-8 and TRBJ1-1, with a tentative D call TRBD1 (5 bases). Germline loops: CDR1 SGHTS, CDR2 YDEGEE. V lost 5 bases, J lost 2 bases, and 13 bases lay in between. The CDR3 spans 14 residues. The CDR3 loop reads CASRLTGYNTEAFF. The CDR3 coding sequence is TGTGCCAGCAGACTTACAGGTTACAACACTGAAGCTTTCTTT.

This rearrangement joins TRBV5-1 to TRBJ1-1, with D tentatively TRBD1 (5 bases). Germline assignment: CDR1 SGHRS and CDR2 YFSETQ. The CDR3 has 12 amino acids. Trimming shortened V by 4 bases and J by 9 bases, and 13 bases separated the two germline ends. The CDR3 region is CASSGTGVKAFF. The DNA for the CDR3 is TGCGCCAGCAGCGGGACCGGGGTAAAAGCTTTCTTT.

The rearrangement uses TRBV6-5 and TRBJ2-1; no firm D call. The CDR3 sequence is 13 residues long. With 6 bases removed from V and 10 bases from J, the gap between germline ends came to 16 bases. Germline lookup yields CDR1 MNHEY and CDR2 SVGAGI. CDR3 in DNA: TGTGCCAGCAGAACCTCCAATATTGGGGAGCAGTTCTTC. Residues: CASRTSNIGEQFF.

The chain recombines TRBV9 with TRBJ1-2; no clear D. V was cut by 4 bases and J by 8 bases, with 21 bases left in between. CDR1 and CDR2 (germline): SGDLS, YYNGEE. This CDR3 contains 15 residues. CDR3 DNA sequence: TGTGCCAGCAGCCCCTCTCCGGGGTCATTAGGAGGCTACACCTTC. Its translation: CASSPSPGSLGGYTF. The full variable domain, completed using reference TRBV9 and TRBJ1-2, is DSGVTQTPKHLITATGQRVTLRCSPRSGDLSVYWYQQSLDQGLQFLIQYYNGEERAKGNILERFSAQQFPDLHSELNLSSLELGDSALYFCASSPSPGSLGGYTFGSGTRLTVV.

The chain carries TRBV2 and TRBJ2-7; D not certain. The CDR3 spans 13 residues. V lost 7 bases to trimming and J lost 3 bases, with 13 bases between them. Germline V lookup: CDR1 SNHLY, CDR2 FYNNEI. The CDR3 DNA reads TGTGCCAGCATGATCTACCAAGGCTACGAGCAGTACTTC. Protein sequence: CASMIYQGYEQYF.

This clone was found once. The J gene is TRBJ1-1, the V gene TRBV6-6, with a tentative D call TRBD1 (5 bases). Germline V gene data show CDR1 as MNHNY and CDR2 as SVGAGI (reference sequence). This CDR3 has 13 residues. V was trimmed by 2 bases and J by 3 bases, leaving 7 bases between them. CDR3 in DNA: TGTGCCAGCAGTTACCCGGGGGACACTGAAGCTTTCTTT. Translating gives CASSYPGDTEAFF.

V is TRBV6-5 and J is TRBJ2-7; D is possibly TRBD1 or TRBD2 (5 bases each). V gave up 6 bases and J gave up 0 bases, with 12 bases separating them. The length of the CDR3 is 14 residues. CDR1 and CDR2 (germline): MNHEY, SVGAGI. The CDR3 DNA sequence: TGTGCCAGCAGAGGGACGGATAGCTCCTACGAGCAGTACTTC. Protein sequence: CASRGTDSSYEQYF.

This chain links TRBV14 with TRBJ1-1, with D perhaps matching TRBD1 (5 bases). V lost 4 bases and J lost 0, with 15 bases in between. The CDR3 runs 16 residues. CDR1 SGHDN and CDR2 FVKESK come from the germline V gene. The CDR3 DNA reads TGTGCCAGCAGCCTAATACGGGGGGGGATGAACACTGAAGCTTTCTTT. It translates to CASSLIRGGMNTEAFF.